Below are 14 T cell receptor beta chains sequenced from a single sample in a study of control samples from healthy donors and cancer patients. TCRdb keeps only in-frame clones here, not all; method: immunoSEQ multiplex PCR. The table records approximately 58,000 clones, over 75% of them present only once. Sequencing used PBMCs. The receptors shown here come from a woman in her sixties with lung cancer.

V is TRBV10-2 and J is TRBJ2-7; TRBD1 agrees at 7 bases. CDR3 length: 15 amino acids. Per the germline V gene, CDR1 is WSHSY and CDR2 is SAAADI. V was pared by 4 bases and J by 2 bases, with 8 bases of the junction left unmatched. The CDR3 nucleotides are TGCGCCAGCAGTGGAGCCGGGACAGAAACCTACGAGCAGTACTTC. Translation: CASSGAGTETYEQYF.

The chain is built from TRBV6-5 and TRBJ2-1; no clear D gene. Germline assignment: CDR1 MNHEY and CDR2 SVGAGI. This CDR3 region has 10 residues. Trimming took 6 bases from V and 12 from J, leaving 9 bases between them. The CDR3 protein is CASRAIGQFF. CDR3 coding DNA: TGTGCCAGCAGGGCGATAGGGCAGTTCTTC.

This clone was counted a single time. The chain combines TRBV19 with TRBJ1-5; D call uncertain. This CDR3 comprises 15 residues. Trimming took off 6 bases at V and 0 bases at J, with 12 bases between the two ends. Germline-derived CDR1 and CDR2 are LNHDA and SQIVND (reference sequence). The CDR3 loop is CASRSYPNSNQPQHF. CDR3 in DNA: TGTGCCAGTAGAAGCTACCCCAATAGCAATCAGCCCCAGCATTTT.

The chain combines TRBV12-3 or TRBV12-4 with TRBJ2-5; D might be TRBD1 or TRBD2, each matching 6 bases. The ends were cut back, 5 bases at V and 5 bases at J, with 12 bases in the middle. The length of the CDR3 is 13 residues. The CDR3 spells CASSQGGRETQYF. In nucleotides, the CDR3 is TGTGCCAGCAGTCAAGGGGGGCGGGAGACCCAGTACTTC.

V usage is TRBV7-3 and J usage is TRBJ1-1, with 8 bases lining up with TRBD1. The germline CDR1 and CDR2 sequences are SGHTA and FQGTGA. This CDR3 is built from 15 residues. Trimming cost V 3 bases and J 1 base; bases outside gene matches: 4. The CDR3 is CASSLQGAANTEAFF. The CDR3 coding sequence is TGTGCCAGCAGCTTGCAGGGGGCGGCGAACACTGAAGCTTTCTTT.

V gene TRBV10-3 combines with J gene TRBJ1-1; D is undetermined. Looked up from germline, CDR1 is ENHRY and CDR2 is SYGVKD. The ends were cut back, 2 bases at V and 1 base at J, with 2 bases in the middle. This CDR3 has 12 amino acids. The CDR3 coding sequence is TGTGCCATCAGTGAGAGGAACACTGAAGCTTTCTTT. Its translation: CAISERNTEAFF.

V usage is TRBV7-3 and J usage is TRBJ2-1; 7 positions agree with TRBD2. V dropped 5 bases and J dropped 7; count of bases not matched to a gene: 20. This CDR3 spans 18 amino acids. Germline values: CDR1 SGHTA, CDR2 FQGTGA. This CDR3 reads CASSPLPSSSGIGNEQFF. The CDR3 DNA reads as TGTGCCAGCAGCCCCCTACCTTCCTCGAGCGGGATTGGTAATGAGCAGTTCTTC.

CDR3 nucleotide sequence: TGTGCCAGCAGCCTCGATGGGATCATGGCACCCCTCCACTTT. Its translation is CASSLDGIMAPLHF. The chain has TRBV3-1 (or the pseudogene TRBV3-2) and TRBJ1-6; no definite D call. CDR3 length: 14 residues. V shed 4 bases and J shed 11 bases, with 15 bases lying between them. The germline CDR1 and CDR2 sequences are LGHDT and YNNKEL (reference sequence).

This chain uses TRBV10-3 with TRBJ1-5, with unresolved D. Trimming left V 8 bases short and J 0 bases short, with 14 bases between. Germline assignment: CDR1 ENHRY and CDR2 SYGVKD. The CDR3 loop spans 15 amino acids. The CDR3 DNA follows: TGTGCCATCGGGTTCGGGGATAATAGCAATCAGCCCCAGCATTTT. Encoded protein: CAIGFGDNSNQPQHF.

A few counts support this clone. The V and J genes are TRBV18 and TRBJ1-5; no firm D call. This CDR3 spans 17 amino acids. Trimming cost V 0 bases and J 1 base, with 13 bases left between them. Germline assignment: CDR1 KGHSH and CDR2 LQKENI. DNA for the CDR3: TGTGCCAGCTCACCACCGCTCCCGGAGGGAAGCAATCAGCCCCAGCATTTT. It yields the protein CASSPPLPEGSNQPQHF.

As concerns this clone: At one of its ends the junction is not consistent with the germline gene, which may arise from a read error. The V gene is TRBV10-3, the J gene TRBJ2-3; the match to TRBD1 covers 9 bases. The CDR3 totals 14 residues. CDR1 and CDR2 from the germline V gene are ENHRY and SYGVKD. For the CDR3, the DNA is TGTGCCCTCAGACAGGGGGAAGGGACAGATACGCAGTATTTT. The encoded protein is CALRQGEGTDTQYF.

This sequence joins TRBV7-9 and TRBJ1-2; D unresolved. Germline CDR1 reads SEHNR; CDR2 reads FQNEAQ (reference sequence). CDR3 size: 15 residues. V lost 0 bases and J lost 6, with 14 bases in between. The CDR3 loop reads CASSLAPTGSHGYTF. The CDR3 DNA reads TGTGCCAGCAGCTTAGCGCCGACTGGGAGTCATGGCTACACCTTC.

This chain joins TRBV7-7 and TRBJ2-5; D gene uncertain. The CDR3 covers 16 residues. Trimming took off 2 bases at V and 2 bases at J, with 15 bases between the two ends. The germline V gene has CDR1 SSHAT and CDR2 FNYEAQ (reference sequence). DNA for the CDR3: TGTGCCAGCAGCTTACCCCCCGGGTTCCTACAAGAGACCCAGTACTTC. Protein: CASSLPPGFLQETQYF.

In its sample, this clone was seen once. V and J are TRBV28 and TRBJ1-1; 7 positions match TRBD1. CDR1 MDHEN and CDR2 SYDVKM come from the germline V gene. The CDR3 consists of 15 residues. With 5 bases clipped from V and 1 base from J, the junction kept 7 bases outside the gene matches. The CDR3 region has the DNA TGTGCCAGCAGTCCCCCGACAGGGTCGAACACTGAAGCTTTCTTT. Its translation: CASSPPTGSNTEAFF.